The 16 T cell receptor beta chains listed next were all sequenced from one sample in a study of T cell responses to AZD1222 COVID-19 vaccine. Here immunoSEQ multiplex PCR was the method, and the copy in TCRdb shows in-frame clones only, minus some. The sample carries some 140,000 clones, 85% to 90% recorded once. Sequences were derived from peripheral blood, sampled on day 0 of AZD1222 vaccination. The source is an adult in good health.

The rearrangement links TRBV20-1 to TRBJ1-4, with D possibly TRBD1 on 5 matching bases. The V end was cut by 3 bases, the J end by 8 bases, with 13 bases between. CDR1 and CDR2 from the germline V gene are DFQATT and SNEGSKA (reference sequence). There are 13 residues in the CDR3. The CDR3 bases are TGCAGTGCTAGTGAAGGGGCGGGGGAAAAACTGTTTTTT. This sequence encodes CSASEGAGEKLFF.

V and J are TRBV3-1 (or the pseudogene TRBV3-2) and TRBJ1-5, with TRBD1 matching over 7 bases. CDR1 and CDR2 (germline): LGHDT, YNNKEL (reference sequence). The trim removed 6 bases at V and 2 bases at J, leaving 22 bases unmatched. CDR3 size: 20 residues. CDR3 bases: TGTGCCAGCAGACAAAACAAAAGAGCGGCCACAGGGGAACGCAATCAGCCCCAGCATTTT. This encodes CASRQNKRAATGERNQPQHF.

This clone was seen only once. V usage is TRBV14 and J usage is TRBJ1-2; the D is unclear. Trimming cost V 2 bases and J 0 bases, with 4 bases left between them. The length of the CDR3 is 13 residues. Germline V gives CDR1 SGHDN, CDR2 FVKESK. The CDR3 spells CASSQRANYGYTF. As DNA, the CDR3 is TGTGCCAGCAGCCAACGGGCTAACTATGGCTACACCTTC.

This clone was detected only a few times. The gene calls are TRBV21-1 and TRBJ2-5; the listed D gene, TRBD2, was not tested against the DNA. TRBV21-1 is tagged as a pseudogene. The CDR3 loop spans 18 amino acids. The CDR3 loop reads CASSKGLAGVIGMETQYF. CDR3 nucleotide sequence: TGTGCCAGCAGCAAGGGACTAGCGGGAGTGATTGGGATGGAGACCCAGTACTTC.

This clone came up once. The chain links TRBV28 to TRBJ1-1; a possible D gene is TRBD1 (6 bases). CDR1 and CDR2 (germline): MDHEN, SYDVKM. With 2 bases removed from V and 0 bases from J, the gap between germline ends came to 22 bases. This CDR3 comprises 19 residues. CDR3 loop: CASSLEAPGGTPLNTEAFF. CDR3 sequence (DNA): TGTGCCAGCAGTTTAGAAGCGCCTGGGGGGACACCCTTGAACACTGAAGCTTTCTTT.

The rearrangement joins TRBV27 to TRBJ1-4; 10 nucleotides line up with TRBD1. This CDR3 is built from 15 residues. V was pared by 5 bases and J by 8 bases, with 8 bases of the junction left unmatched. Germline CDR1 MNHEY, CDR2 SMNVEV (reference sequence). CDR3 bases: TGTGCCAGCAGTACAACCGGGACAGGGGTCGAAAAACTGTTTTTT. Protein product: CASSTTGTGVEKLFF.

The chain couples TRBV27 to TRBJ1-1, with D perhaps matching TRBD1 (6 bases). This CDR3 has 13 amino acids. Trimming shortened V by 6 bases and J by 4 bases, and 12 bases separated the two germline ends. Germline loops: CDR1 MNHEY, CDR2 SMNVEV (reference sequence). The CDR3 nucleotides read TGTGCCAGCAGAATAGGGGGATCCACTGAAGCTTTCTTT. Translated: CASRIGGSTEAFF.

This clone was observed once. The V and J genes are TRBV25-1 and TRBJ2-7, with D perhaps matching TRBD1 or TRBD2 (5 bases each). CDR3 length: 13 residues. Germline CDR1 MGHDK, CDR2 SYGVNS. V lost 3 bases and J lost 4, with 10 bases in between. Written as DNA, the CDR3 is TGTGCCAGCAGTGAGGGACGGACGTACGAGCAGTACTTC. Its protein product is CASSEGRTYEQYF.

CDR3 coding DNA: TGTGCCATCAGCGGACTACCTTCAGATACGCAGTATTTT. As protein: CAISGLPSDTQYF. The chain carries TRBV10-3 and TRBJ2-3; possible D gene TRBD2, 6 bases. Germline V gene data show CDR1 as ENHRY and CDR2 as SYGVKD. The ends were cut back, 6 bases at V and 4 bases at J, with 11 bases in the middle. The CDR3 is made up of 13 amino acids.

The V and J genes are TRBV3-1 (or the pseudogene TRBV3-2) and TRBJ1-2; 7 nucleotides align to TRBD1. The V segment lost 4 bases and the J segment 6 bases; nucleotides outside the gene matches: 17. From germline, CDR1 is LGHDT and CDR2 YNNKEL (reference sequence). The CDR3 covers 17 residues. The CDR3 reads CASSRSPTPRGTHGYTF. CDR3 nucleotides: TGTGCCAGCAGCCGATCTCCTACACCCAGGGGGACCCATGGCTACACCTTC.

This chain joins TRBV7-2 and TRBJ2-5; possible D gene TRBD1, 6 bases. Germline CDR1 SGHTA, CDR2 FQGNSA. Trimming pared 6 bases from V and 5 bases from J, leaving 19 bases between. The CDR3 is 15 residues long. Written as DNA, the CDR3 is TGTGCCAGCAGTCCATGGGACACCCACGGGGAGACCCAGTACTTC. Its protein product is CASSPWDTHGETQYF.

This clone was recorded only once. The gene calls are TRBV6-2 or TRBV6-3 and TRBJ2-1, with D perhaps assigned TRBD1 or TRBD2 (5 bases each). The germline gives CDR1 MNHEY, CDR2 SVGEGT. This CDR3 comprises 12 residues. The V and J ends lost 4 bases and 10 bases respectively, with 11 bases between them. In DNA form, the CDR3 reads TGTGCCAGCAGTTCCGGGACCTCCGAGCAGTTCTTC. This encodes CASSSGTSEQFF.

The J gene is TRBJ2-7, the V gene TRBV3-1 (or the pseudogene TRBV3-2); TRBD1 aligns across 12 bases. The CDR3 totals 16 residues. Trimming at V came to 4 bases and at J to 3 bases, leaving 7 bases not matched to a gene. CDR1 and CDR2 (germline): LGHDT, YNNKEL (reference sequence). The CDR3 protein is CASSLMGQGAGYEQYF. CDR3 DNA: TGTGCCAGCAGCCTAATGGGACAGGGGGCAGGCTACGAGCAGTACTTC.

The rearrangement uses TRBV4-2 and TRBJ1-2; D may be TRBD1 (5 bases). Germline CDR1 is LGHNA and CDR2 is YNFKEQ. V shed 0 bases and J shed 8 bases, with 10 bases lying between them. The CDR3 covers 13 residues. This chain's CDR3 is CASSQDHGTGYTF. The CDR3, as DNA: TGTGCCAGCAGCCAAGATCACGGGACCGGCTACACCTTC.

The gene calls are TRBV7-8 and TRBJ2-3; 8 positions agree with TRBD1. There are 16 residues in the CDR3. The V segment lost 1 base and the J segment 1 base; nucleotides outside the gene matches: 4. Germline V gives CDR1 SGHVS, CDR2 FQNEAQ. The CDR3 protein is CASSLGWDRRTDTQYF. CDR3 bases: TGTGCCAGCAGCTTAGGTTGGGACAGGCGCACAGATACGCAGTATTTT.

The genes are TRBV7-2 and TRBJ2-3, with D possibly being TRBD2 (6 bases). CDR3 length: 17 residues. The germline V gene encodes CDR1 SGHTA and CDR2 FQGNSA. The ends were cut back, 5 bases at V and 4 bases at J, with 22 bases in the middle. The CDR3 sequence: CASSPFPGVTGPDTQYF. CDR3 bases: TGTGCCAGCAGCCCTTTCCCGGGGGTAACCGGCCCAGATACGCAGTATTTT.